This is a list of T cell receptor beta chains from one sample in a study of T cells after yellow fever vaccination. TCRdb reanalysed the 5' RACE reads using MiXCR and keeps one entry per CDR3 protein. The table records about 350,000 distinct CDR3 sequences, 12% of them present only once. This specimen was CD4+ T cells sorted from PBMCs, taken 15 days after the yellow fever booster vaccination. The receptors shown here come from a man between 18 and 29 years old who received the YFV17D yellow fever vaccine. Each CDR3 is given with its conserved first and last residue. The order of the fields is CDR3 protein, CDR3 DNA, D gene, CDR3 length, V gene, clone size, J gene. A D gene is named only where the DNA matches it firmly. Expanded clones get a size class; other rows say once, few or many, or leave the size out.

CASSPGGERTEAFF,TGTGCCAGCAGCCCCGGGGGGGAACGCACTGAAGCTTTCTTT,-,14,TRBV7-3,few,TRBJ1-1
CASSERGPLADTQYF,TGTGCCAGCAGTGAACGAGGACCCCTCGCGGATACGCAGTATTTT,-,15,TRBV2,-,TRBJ2-3
CASSPGWEETQYF,TGTGCCAGCAGCCCAGGGTGGGAAGAGACCCAGTACTTC,-,13,TRBV7-3,many,TRBJ2-5
CASSSILAGASTDTQYF,TGTGCCAGCAGTTCGATACTAGCGGGGGCTAGCACAGATACGCAGTATTTT,TRBD2,17,TRBV12-3/TRBV12-4,few,TRBJ2-3
CASSQLDTQYF,TGTGCCAGCAGCCAATTAGATACGCAGTATTTT,-,11,TRBV3-1,-,TRBJ2-3
CASSSRQDFNSPLHF,TGTGCCAGCAGCTCCAGACAGGATTTTAATTCACCCCTCCACTTT,-,15,TRBV9,few,TRBJ1-6
CASSLMADTEAFF,TGTGCCAGCAGCTTAATGGCGGACACTGAAGCTTTCTTT,-,13,TRBV7-3,few,TRBJ1-1
CASRADRVIAIQYF,TGTGCCAGCAGGGCGGACAGGGTTATCGCCATTCAGTACTTC,TRBD1,14,TRBV2,-,TRBJ2-4
CASSLPGAMAEAFF,TGTGCCAGCAGCCTCCCGGGGGCGATGGCTGAAGCTTTCTTT,-,14,TRBV5-6,few,TRBJ1-1
CASRITGVPGNTIYF,TGTGCCAGCAGGATTACAGGGGTCCCTGGAAACACCATATATTTT,TRBD1,15,TRBV11-2,many,TRBJ1-3
CASSLGGARTGELFF,TGTGCCAGCAGTTTAGGGGGCGCAAGGACCGGGGAGCTGTTTTTT,TRBD1,15,TRBV5-4,-,TRBJ2-2
CASSRKIQTGGNTGELFF,TGCGCCAGCAGCCGAAAAATCCAGACAGGGGGGAACACCGGGGAGCTGTTTTTT,TRBD1,18,TRBV4-3,few,TRBJ2-2
CASSPGGGHGELFF,TGTGCCAGCAGCCCAGGCGGGGGACACGGGGAGCTGTTTTTT,-,14,TRBV7-7,-,TRBJ2-2
CASSLEGNDQPQHF,TGTGCCAGCAGCTTAGAGGGTAACGATCAGCCCCAGCATTTT,-,14,TRBV7-2,-,TRBJ1-5
CASSLGRAGGIETQYF,TGTGCCAGCAGCTTAGGCCGAGCAGGGGGTATAGAGACCCAGTACTTC,TRBD1,16,TRBV11-2,-,TRBJ2-5
CAWTPPPPDSYNEQFF,TGTGCCTGGACCCCACCCCCCCCCGACTCCTACAATGAGCAGTTCTTC,-,16,TRBV30,few,TRBJ2-1